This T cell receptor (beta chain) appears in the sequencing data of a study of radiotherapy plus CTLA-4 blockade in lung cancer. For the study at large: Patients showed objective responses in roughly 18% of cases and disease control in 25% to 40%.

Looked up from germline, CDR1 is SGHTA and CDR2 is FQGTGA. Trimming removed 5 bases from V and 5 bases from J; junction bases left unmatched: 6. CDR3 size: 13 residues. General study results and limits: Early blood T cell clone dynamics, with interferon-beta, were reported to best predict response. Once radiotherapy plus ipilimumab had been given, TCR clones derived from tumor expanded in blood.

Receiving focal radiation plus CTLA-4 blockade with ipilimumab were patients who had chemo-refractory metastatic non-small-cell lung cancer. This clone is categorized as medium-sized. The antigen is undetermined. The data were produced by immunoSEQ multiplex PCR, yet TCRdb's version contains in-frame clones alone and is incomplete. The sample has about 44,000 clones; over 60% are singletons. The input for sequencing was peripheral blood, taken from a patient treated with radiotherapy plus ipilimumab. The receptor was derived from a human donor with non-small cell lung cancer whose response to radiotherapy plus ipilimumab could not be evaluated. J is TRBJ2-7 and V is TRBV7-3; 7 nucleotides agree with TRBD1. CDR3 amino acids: CASSLEQGNEQYF. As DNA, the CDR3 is TGTGCCAGCAGCCTAGAACAGGGGAACGAGCAGTACTTC.